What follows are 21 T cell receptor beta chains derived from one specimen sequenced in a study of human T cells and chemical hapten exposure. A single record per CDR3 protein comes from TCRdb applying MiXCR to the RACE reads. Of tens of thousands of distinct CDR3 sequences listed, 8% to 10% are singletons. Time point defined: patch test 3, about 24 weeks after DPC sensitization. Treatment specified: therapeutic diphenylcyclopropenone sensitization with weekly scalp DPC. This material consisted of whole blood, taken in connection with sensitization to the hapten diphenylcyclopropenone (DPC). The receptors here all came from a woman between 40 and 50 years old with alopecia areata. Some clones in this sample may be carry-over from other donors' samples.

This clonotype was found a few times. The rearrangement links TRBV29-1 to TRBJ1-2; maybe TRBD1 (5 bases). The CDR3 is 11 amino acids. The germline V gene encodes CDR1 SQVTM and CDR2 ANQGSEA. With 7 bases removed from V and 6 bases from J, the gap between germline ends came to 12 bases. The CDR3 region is CSGGGADGYTF. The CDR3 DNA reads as TGCAGCGGTGGGGGAGCGGATGGCTACACCTTC.

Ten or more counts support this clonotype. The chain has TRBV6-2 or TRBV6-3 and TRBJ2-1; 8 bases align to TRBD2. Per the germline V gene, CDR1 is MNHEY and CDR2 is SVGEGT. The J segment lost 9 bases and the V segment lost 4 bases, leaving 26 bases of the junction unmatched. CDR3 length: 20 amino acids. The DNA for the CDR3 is TGTGCCAGCAGTTCCCCCTTATGGAGGCGGGAGAAAGCGGGGGTGGGTGAGCAGTTCTTC. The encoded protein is CASSSPLWRREKAGVGEQFF.

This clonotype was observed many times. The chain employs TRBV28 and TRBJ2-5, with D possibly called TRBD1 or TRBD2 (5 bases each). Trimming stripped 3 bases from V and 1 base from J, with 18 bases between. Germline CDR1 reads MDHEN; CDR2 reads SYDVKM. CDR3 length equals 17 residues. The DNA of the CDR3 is TGTGCCAGCAGTTTCGCGCGCAGAGCAGGGACCCAAGAGACCCAGTACTTC. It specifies CASSFARRAGTQETQYF.

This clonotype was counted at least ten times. The CDR3 is CASSPATNSNQPQHF. CDR3 bases: TGTGCCAGCAGCCCGGCCACCAATAGCAATCAGCCCCAGCATTTT. V and J are TRBV4-2 and TRBJ1-5; D unresolved. This CDR3 comprises 15 residues. V was cut by 4 bases and J by 0 bases, with 10 bases left in between. CDR1 LGHNA and CDR2 YNFKEQ come from the germline V gene.

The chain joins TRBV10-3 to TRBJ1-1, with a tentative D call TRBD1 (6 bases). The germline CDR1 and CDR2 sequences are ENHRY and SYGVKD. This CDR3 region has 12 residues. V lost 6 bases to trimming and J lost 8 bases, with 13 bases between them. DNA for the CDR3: TGTGCCATCAGGACAACACAGGGCGAAGCTTTCTTT. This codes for CAIRTTQGEAFF.

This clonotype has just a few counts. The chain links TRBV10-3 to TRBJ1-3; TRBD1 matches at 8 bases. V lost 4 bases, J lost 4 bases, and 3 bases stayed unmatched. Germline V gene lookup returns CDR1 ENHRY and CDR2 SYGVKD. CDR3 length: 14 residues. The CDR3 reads CAISGQGTGNTIYF. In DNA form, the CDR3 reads TGTGCCATCAGTGGACAGGGGACGGGAAACACCATATATTTT.

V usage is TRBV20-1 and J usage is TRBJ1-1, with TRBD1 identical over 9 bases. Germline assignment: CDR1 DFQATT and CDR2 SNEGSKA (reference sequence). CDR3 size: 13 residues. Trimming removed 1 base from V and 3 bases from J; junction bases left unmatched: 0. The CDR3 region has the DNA TGCAGTGCTAGAGGGACAGGGGACACTGAAGCTTTCTTT. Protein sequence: CSARGTGDTEAFF.

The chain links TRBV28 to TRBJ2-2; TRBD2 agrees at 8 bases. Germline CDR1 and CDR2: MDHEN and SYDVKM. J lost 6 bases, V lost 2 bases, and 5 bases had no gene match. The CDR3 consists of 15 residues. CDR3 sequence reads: CASSLNSGVPGELFF. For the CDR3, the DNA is TGTGCCAGCAGTTTAAATAGCGGGGTGCCCGGGGAGCTGTTTTTT.

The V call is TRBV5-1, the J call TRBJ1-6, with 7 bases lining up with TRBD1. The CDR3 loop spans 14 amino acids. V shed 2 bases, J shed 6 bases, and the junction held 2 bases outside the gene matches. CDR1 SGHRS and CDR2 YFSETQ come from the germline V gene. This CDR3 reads CASSLNRGNSPLHF. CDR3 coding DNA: TGCGCCAGCAGCTTAAACAGGGGTAATTCACCCCTCCACTTT.

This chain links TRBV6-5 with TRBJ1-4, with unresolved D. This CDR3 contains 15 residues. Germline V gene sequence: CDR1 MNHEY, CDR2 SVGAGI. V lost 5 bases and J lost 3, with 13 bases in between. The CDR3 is CASSRTLPPNEKLFF. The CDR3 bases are TGTGCCAGCAGTCGTACCTTGCCACCTAATGAAAAACTGTTTTTT.

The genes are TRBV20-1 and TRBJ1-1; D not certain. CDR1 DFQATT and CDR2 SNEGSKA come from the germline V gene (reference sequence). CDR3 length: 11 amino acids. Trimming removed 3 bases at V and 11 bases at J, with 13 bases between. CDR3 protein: CSASQKVGAFF. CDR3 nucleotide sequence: TGCAGTGCTAGCCAGAAGGTAGGGGCTTTCTTT.

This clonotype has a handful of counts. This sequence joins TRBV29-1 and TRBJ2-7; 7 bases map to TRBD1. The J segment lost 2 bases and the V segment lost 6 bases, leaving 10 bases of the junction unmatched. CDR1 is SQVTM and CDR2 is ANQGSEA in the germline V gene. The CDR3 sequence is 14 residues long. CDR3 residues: CSVASGGSAYEQYF. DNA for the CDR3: TGCAGCGTCGCGTCAGGGGGATCGGCCTACGAGCAGTACTTC.

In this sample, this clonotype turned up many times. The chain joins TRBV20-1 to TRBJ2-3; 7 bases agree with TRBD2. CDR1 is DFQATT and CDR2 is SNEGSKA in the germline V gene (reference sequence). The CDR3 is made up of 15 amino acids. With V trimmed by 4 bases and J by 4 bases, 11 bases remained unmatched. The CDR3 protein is CSAKGGERGPDTQYF. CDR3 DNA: TGCAGTGCTAAGGGTGGGGAGCGGGGTCCAGATACGCAGTATTTT.

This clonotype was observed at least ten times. CDR3 loop: CASSPPGFDTEAFF. Written as DNA, the CDR3 is TGTGCCAGCAGCCCGCCAGGGTTCGACACTGAAGCTTTCTTT. The V and J genes are TRBV12-3 or TRBV12-4 and TRBJ1-1; tentatively, D is TRBD1 (5 bases). The V and J ends lost 6 bases and 3 bases respectively, with 14 bases between them. The CDR3 contains 14 residues.

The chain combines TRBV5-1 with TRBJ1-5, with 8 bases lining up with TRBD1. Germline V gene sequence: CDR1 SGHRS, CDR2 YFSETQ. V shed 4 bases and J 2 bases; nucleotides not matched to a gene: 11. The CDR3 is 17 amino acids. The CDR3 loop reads CASSPGTGAYRNQPQHF. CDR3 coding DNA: TGCGCCAGCAGCCCCGGGACAGGAGCATATCGCAATCAGCCCCAGCATTTT.

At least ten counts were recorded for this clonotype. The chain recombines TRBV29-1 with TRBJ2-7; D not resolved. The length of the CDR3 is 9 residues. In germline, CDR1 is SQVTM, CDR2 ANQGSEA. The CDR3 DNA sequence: TGCAGGGAACACTACGAGCAGTACTTC. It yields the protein CREHYEQYF.

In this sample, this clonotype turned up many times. CDR3 protein: CASRSGGYYNEQFF. The CDR3 nucleotides read TGTGCCAGCAGGTCGGGGGGTTATTACAATGAGCAGTTCTTC. The chain has TRBV7-2 and TRBJ2-1, with 7 bases aligning to TRBD2. The germline CDR1 and CDR2 sequences are SGHTA and FQGNSA. The CDR3 spans 14 residues. The J segment lost 4 bases and the V segment lost 6 bases, leaving 6 bases of the junction unmatched. Combining the CDR3 with reference TRBV7-2 and TRBJ2-1 gives the whole variable domain GAGVSQSPSNKVTEKGKDVELRCDPISGHTALYWYRQSLGQGLEFLIYFQGNSAPDKSGLPSDRFSAERTGGSVSTLTIQRTQQEDSAVYLCASRSGGYYNEQFFGPGTRLTVL.

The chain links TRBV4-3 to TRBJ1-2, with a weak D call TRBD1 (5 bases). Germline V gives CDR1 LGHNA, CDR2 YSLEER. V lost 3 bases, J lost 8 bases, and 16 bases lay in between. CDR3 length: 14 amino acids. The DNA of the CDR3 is TGCGCCAGCAGCCAGCGAAGGGGAGGTAGCGGCTACACCTTC. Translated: CASSQRRGGSGYTF.

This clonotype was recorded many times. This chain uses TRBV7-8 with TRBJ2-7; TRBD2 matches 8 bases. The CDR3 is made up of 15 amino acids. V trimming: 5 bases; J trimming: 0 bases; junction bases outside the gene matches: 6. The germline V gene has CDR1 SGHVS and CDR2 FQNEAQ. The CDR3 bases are TGTGCCAGCAGCCTCAGCGGGGGAGGCTCCTACGAGCAGTACTTC. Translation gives CASSLSGGGSYEQYF.

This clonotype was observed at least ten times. The CDR3 spells CASSGRTGELFF. Here the CDR3 DNA reads TGTGCCAGCAGTGGACGCACCGGGGAGCTGTTTTTT. V is TRBV6-4 and J is TRBJ2-2; D is uncertain. Germline values: CDR1 MRHNA, CDR2 SNTAGT. The CDR3 totals 12 residues. Trimming removed 4 bases at V and 4 bases at J, with 4 bases between.

This CDR3 reads CASSIGQGNTGELFF. CDR3 DNA sequence: TGTGCCAGCAGCATAGGACAGGGTAACACCGGGGAGCTGTTTTTT. The J gene is TRBJ2-2, the V gene TRBV7-6; 8 bases agree with TRBD1. CDR1 is SGHVS, CDR2 FNYEAQ, per germline. V shed 5 bases and J 2 bases; nucleotides not matched to a gene: 4. The CDR3 runs 15 residues.